Below are 26 T cell receptor beta chains sequenced from a single sample in a study of early T cells in non-severe SARS-CoV-2 infection. One entry per CDR3 protein results from TCRdb running MiXCR on the 5' RACE reads. The data hold around 60,000 distinct CDR3 sequences, with 20% observed a single time. The sample consisted of whole blood, taken at baseline. The source of these receptors is an adult who was a healthcare worker with PCR-confirmed SARS-CoV-2 infection or an uninfected control (not recorded which).

V usage is TRBV18 and J usage is TRBJ1-3; tentatively, D is TRBD1 (5 bases). This CDR3 region has 13 residues. Germline-derived CDR1 and CDR2 are KGHSH and LQKENI. The V end was cut by 3 bases, the J end by 2 bases, with 5 bases between. CDR3 sequence reads: CASSPGPGNTIYF. The CDR3 DNA reads TGTGCCAGCTCACCGGGACCTGGAAACACCATATATTTT.

Remarks on this clonotype: At one end the junction does not follow the germline gene, possibly because of a read error. The chain couples TRBV12-3 or TRBV12-4 to TRBJ1-1; 7 nucleotides line up with TRBD1. CDR3 size: 17 residues. The CDR3 here is CASSFEGGGRRNTEAFF. For the CDR3, the DNA is TGTGCCAGCAGTTTTGAAGGGGGCGGACGTCGGAACACTGAAGCCTTCTTT.

The gene calls are TRBV10-2 and TRBJ1-3; weak D call: TRBD1 (5 bases). CDR1 and CDR2 (germline): WSHSY, SAAADI. The V end was cut by 8 bases, the J end by 10 bases, with 18 bases between. This CDR3 is built from 13 residues. CDR3 DNA: TGCGCCAGCGGGGCCACCCCAGGAGGGACCATATATTTT. It yields the protein CASGATPGGTIYF.

The chain joins TRBV18 to TRBJ1-1; 7 nucleotides agree with TRBD1. Germline loops: CDR1 KGHSH, CDR2 LQKENI. Trimming took 4 bases from V and 11 from J; bases not matched to a gene: 10. The CDR3 contains 13 residues. The CDR3 DNA reads as TGTGCCAGCTCACAAGACAGGGAGATGAGGGCTTTCTTT. It yields the protein CASSQDREMRAFF. The full variable domain, with the rest looked up from reference TRBV18 and TRBJ1-1, is NAGVMQNPRHLVRRRGQEARLRCSPMKGHSHVYWYRQLPEEGLKFMVYLQKENIIDESGMPKERFSAEFPKEGPSILRIQQVVRGDSAAYFCASSQDREMRAFFGQGTRLTVV.

This clonotype was found many times. The V gene is TRBV6-1, the J gene TRBJ1-6, with D unclear. Trimming removed 3 bases at V and 4 bases at J, with 10 bases between. Germline V lookup: CDR1 MNHNS, CDR2 SASEGT. CDR3 length equals 15 residues. The CDR3 reads CASSDEGRYNSPLHF. CDR3 sequence (DNA): TGTGCCAGCAGTGATGAAGGACGGTATAATTCACCCCTCCACTTT.

This clonotype showed up just a few times. The chain carries TRBV12-5 and TRBJ1-6; D is unclear. CDR3 length: 12 amino acids. With 6 bases removed from V and 9 bases from J, the gap between germline ends came to 9 bases. Germline V gene lookup returns CDR1 LGHNT and CDR2 FRNRAP. The CDR3 DNA sequence: TGTGCTAGTGGGGGTTCTGTTTCACCCCTCCACTTT. Residues: CASGGSVSPLHF. The full variable domain, rest sourced from reference TRBV12-5 and TRBJ1-6, is DARVTQTPRHKVTEMGQEVTMRCQPILGHNTVFWYRQTMMQGLELLAYFRNRAPLDDSGMPKDRFSAEMPDATLATLKIQPSEPRDSAVYFCASGGSVSPLHFGNGTRLTVT.

The chain recombines TRBV4-2 with TRBJ2-2; no clear D. The ends were cut back, 0 bases at V and 5 bases at J, with 7 bases in the middle. This CDR3 is built from 14 residues. Germline CDR1 and CDR2: LGHNA and YNFKEQ. CDR3 amino acids: CASSQEIRTGELFF. CDR3 DNA: TGTGCCAGCAGCCAAGAGATTCGGACCGGGGAGCTGTTTTTT.

This sequence joins TRBV7-2 and TRBJ1-3; 9 nucleotides line up with TRBD1. V lost 8 bases to trimming and J lost 4 bases; unmatched junction nucleotides: 9. This CDR3 is 15 amino acids long. Germline CDR1 reads SGHTA; CDR2 reads FQGNSA. CDR3 sequence reads: CASATTGGAGNTIYF. In DNA, the CDR3 is TGTGCCAGCGCTACGACAGGGGGTGCCGGAAACACCATATATTTT.

This chain joins TRBV5-6 and TRBJ2-7; 7 nucleotides align to TRBD1. This CDR3 is 14 amino acids long. Germline values: CDR1 SGHDT, CDR2 YYEEEE. With 3 bases clipped from V and 3 bases from J, the junction kept 6 bases outside the gene matches. This chain's CDR3 is CASSSRDSHYEQYF. As DNA, the CDR3 is TGTGCCAGCAGCTCCCGGGACAGCCACTACGAGCAGTACTTC.

The rearrangement links TRBV30 to TRBJ2-7; no reliable D call. Per the germline V gene, CDR1 is GTSNPN and CDR2 is SVGIG (reference sequence). V gave up 4 bases and J gave up 3 bases, with 16 bases separating them. This CDR3 has 14 residues. This chain's CDR3 is CAWNLPGPSYEQYF. For the CDR3, the DNA is TGTGCCTGGAACCTCCCCGGGCCCAGCTACGAGCAGTACTTC.

This clonotype has a handful of counts. The V gene is TRBV6-6, the J gene TRBJ1-1; D may be TRBD1 (5 bases). The germline gives CDR1 MNHNY, CDR2 SVGAGI (reference sequence). Trimming shortened V by 6 bases and J by 4 bases, and 18 bases separated the two germline ends. The CDR3 consists of 15 residues. In DNA form, the CDR3 reads TGTGCCAGCAGCCCCCGACAGATCTGGGGCACTGAAGCTTTCTTT. Protein product: CASSPRQIWGTEAFF.

This clonotype appeared a few times. V usage is TRBV24-1 and J usage is TRBJ2-3; D is undetermined. The CDR3 has 12 amino acids. V was trimmed by 7 bases and J by 6 bases, leaving 10 bases between them. CDR1 and CDR2 from the germline V gene are KGHDR and SFDVKD. As DNA, the CDR3 is TGTGCCACCAGAGATCAGCTCGATACGCAGTATTTT. It codes for CATRDQLDTQYF.

V gene TRBV4-1 combines with J gene TRBJ1-1; a weak D match, TRBD1 (6 bases). Germline CDR1 MGHRA, CDR2 YSYEKL. Trimming pared 1 base from V and 5 bases from J, leaving 11 bases between. The CDR3 has 14 amino acids. CDR3 nucleotide sequence: TGCGCCAGCAGCCAAGGTACAGGGTGGACTGAAGCTTTCTTT. Protein: CASSQGTGWTEAFF.

This clonotype has only a few counts. CDR3 nucleotide sequence: TGCGCCAGCAGGGAAACAGGGACCGAGCAGTACTTC. Translation: CASRETGTEQYF. This sequence joins TRBV10-2 and TRBJ2-7; weak D call: TRBD1 (6 bases). V was trimmed by 6 bases and J by 6 bases, leaving 12 bases between them. This CDR3 is built from 12 residues. In germline, CDR1 is WSHSY, CDR2 SAAADI.

The chain combines TRBV27 with TRBJ2-3, with TRBD1 as a possible D gene (6 bases). V lost 0 bases and J 4 bases, leaving 8 bases between the germline ends. CDR3 length: 14 amino acids. Germline loops: CDR1 MNHEY, CDR2 SMNVEV (reference sequence). CDR3 in DNA: TGTGCCAGCAGTTTATCAGCAGGGGCAGATACGCAGTATTTT. Amino acid sequence: CASSLSAGADTQYF.

In its sample, this clonotype was seen a few times. The chain has TRBV12-3 or TRBV12-4 and TRBJ1-6; possible D gene TRBD1, 5 bases. The CDR3 is 15 amino acids. Trimming pared 3 bases from V and 9 bases from J, leaving 15 bases between. Here the CDR3 DNA reads TGTGCCAGCAGTTTTGGGGACCGACCGGTTTCACCCCTCCACTTT. It translates to CASSFGDRPVSPLHF.

This clonotype was counted between two and nine times. The CDR3 sequence is CASSQRWDTQYF. The CDR3 region has the DNA TGTGCCAGCAGCCAGAGATGGGATACGCAGTATTTT. This chain uses TRBV3-1 with TRBJ2-3, with D unresolved. V lost 3 bases to trimming and J lost 6 bases, with 7 bases between them. From germline, CDR1 is LGHDT and CDR2 YNNKEL (reference sequence). This CDR3 is built from 12 residues.

This clonotype was seen only a few times. This chain uses TRBV4-1 with TRBJ2-5; D gene unclear. In germline, CDR1 is MGHRA, CDR2 YSYEKL. Between the trimmed V and J ends, which lost 6 bases and 3 bases, there was a span of 17 bases. The CDR3 is 15 residues long. This CDR3 is CASSAEALTKETQYF. The CDR3 DNA follows: TGCGCCAGCAGTGCCGAGGCCCTTACGAAAGAGACCCAGTACTTC.

The J gene is TRBJ1-4, the V gene TRBV5-4; D unclear. The V gene's germline CDR1 is SGHNT and CDR2 YYREEE (reference sequence). Trimming removed 0 bases from V and 4 bases from J, with 4 bases in between. The CDR3 spans 13 residues. Here the CDR3 reads CASSLEGNEKLFF. The DNA of the CDR3 is TGTGCCAGCAGCTTGGAGGGTAATGAAAAACTGTTTTTT.

The V and J genes are TRBV4-2 and TRBJ2-7, with TRBD1 as a possible D gene (5 bases). The germline V gene has CDR1 LGHNA and CDR2 YNFKEQ. The germline V and J ends were trimmed by 4 bases and 0 bases, with 16 bases remaining between them. The CDR3 contains 16 residues. In nucleotides, the CDR3 is TGTGCCAGCAGCCCCTCCGCCCAGGGAAGCTCCTACGAGCAGTACTTC. This encodes CASSPSAQGSSYEQYF.

This clonotype came up many times. The rearrangement links TRBV6-2 or TRBV6-3 to TRBJ1-2, with D possibly being TRBD1 (5 bases). The CDR3 loop spans 13 amino acids. CDR1 and CDR2 (germline): MNHEY, SVGEGT. Deletions cut 6 bases from V and 4 bases from J, with 12 bases between. Written as DNA, the CDR3 is TGTGCCAGCAGAGGACATGGAACCTATGGCTACACCTTC. Its protein product is CASRGHGTYGYTF.

Only a few counts were recorded for this clonotype. The rearrangement uses TRBV20-1 and TRBJ1-2; a weak D match, TRBD1 (5 bases). Germline CDR1 and CDR2: DFQATT and SNEGSKA (reference sequence). This CDR3 is 14 amino acids long. Trimming removed 3 bases from V and 4 bases from J, with 15 bases in between. CDR3 residues: CSASQGGTIYGYTF. The CDR3 DNA follows: TGCAGTGCTAGTCAGGGTGGCACAATCTATGGCTACACCTTC.

This clonotype occurred a few times. The V and J genes are TRBV2 and TRBJ1-5; the D gene is possibly TRBD1 (5 bases). This CDR3 has 13 residues. V was cut by 10 bases and J by 2 bases, with 12 bases left in between. Germline CDR1 and CDR2: SNHLY and FYNNEI. The CDR3 reads CAISGYRNQPQHF. The CDR3 coding sequence is TGTGCCATCTCAGGGTATCGCAATCAGCCCCAGCATTTT.

In its sample, this clonotype was seen a few times. This sequence joins TRBV12-3 or TRBV12-4 and TRBJ2-3; D remains unclear. V was trimmed by 4 bases and J by 4 bases, leaving 9 bases between them. There are 13 residues in the CDR3. The CDR3 DNA is TGTGCCAGCAGTTCCGACGGTGCAGATACGCAGTATTTT. This sequence encodes CASSSDGADTQYF.

V gene TRBV20-1 combines with J gene TRBJ2-3; 8 bases map to TRBD2. Trimming cost V 6 bases and J 0 bases; bases outside gene matches: 8. Germline values: CDR1 DFQATT, CDR2 SNEGSKA (reference sequence). The CDR3 is made up of 15 amino acids. As DNA, the CDR3 is TGCAGTGCGTCGGGACTAGGGATTAGCACAGATACGCAGTATTTT. It translates to CSASGLGISTDTQYF.

The V call is TRBV5-1, the J call TRBJ2-7; 7 nucleotides align to TRBD1. Germline values: CDR1 SGHRS, CDR2 YFSETQ. V gave up 0 bases and J gave up 5 bases; unmatched junction bases: 2. The CDR3 sequence is 13 residues long. CDR3 in amino acids: CASSLGQGDEQYF. CDR3 DNA sequence: TGCGCCAGCAGCTTGGGGCAGGGGGACGAGCAGTACTTC.